One and the same sample provided the 8 T cell receptor beta chains below, sequenced in a study of cytomegalovirus exposure and HLA in healthy donors. Primers: 60 Vbeta forward and 13 Jbeta reverse. Libraries were prepared by immunoSEQ multiplex PCR; TCRdb keeps only in-frame clonotypes and omits some of them. Found here are 200,000 to 300,000 clones, around 84% of them singletons; the top ten hold around 0.23%. Source material: PBMCs. The receptors derive from a girl aged 2 to 9 in good health and CMV-seronegative.

The gene calls are TRBV5-4 and TRBJ1-2, with TRBD1 matching over 7 bases. V lost 4 bases and J lost 3; bases outside the gene matches: 9. CDR3 length: 15 residues. Germline-derived CDR1 and CDR2 are SGHNT and YYREEE (reference sequence). CDR3: CASSPPDRVDYGYTF. CDR3 nucleotides: TGTGCCAGCAGCCCCCCCGACAGGGTAGACTATGGCTACACCTTC.

This CDR3 is CASSQDKGGLQDTQYF. The CDR3 region has the DNA TGTGCCAGCAGCCAAGATAAGGGGGGGCTGCAGGATACGCAGTATTTT. This chain links TRBV4-2 with TRBJ2-3, with D possibly being TRBD2 (7 bases). The germline V and J ends were trimmed by 0 bases and 6 bases, with 16 bases remaining between them. Per germline, CDR1 LGHNA and CDR2 YNFKEQ. The CDR3 length is 16 residues.

The chain employs TRBV5-1 and TRBJ2-7; 8 bases fit TRBD1. Germline V gene data show CDR1 as SGHRS and CDR2 as YFSETQ. V was clipped by 4 bases and J by 1 base; unmatched bases: 10. The CDR3 totals 16 residues. CDR3 sequence: CASSPRWTGKSYEQYF. CDR3 in DNA: TGCGCCAGCAGCCCGCGGTGGACAGGGAAATCCTACGAGCAGTACTTC.

A single count supports this clone. The V and J genes are TRBV9 and TRBJ2-5; 9 bases align to TRBD2. Gene TRBJ2-7 matches the end of the DNA better, so the J call may be wrong. Germline V gives CDR1 SGDLS, CDR2 YYNGEE. This CDR3 comprises 14 residues. CDR3 in amino acids: CASSVLAGPTEQYF. Written as DNA, the CDR3 is TGTGCCAGCAGCGTACTAGCGGGGCCGACCGAGCAGTACTTC.

The chain uses TRBV6-5 and TRBJ2-5; maybe TRBD2 (6 bases). The end of the DNA fits TRBJ2-7 better, so the J call may be wrong. Per the germline V gene, CDR1 is MNHEY and CDR2 is SVGAGI. The CDR3 length is 13 residues. This chain's CDR3 is CASSPRGFTEQYF. As DNA, the CDR3 is TGTGCCAGCAGCCCTCGGGGGTTTACCGAGCAGTACTTC.

This sequence joins TRBV5-4 and TRBJ1-1, with unresolved D. The CDR3 runs 15 residues. In germline, CDR1 is SGHNT, CDR2 YYREEE (reference sequence). The V end lost 1 base, the J end lost 1 base, and 11 bases lay between the germline ends. The CDR3 DNA reads as TGTGCCAGCAGCTTGCGCGGGGTTTGGAACACTGAAGCTTTCTTT. Amino acids: CASSLRGVWNTEAFF.

The V call is TRBV28, the J call TRBJ2-7, with D perhaps matching TRBD2 (6 bases). This CDR3 spans 11 amino acids. Per the germline V gene, CDR1 is MDHEN and CDR2 is SYDVKM. The germline V and J ends were trimmed by 6 bases and 6 bases, with 9 bases remaining between them. CDR3: CASRRDVEQYF. CDR3 nucleotides: TGTGCCAGCAGGCGGGACGTCGAGCAGTACTTC.

The gene calls are TRBV29-1 and TRBJ2-7; 7 nucleotides align to TRBD2. The V and J ends lost 6 bases and 2 bases, in that order; junction bases with no gene match: 10. Germline loops: CDR1 SQVTM, CDR2 ANQGSEA. The CDR3 sequence is 14 residues long. The CDR3 DNA reads TGCAGCGTCGCCCAGGGAAGCGGGGCCTACGAGCAGTACTTC. This codes for CSVAQGSGAYEQYF.